This T cell receptor (beta chain) originates from a study of early stage breast cancer tumors. Overall study: Twelve of the 16 invasive tumors were ER+, PR+ and HER2-. Each sample averaged approximately 10-fold read coverage. Findings and caveats of the study: Chain pairing and CD4, CD8 or FOXP3 expression were not captured.

Blood replicates held 0.5 ug DNA, tumor or normal breast about 1.5 ug, two each. Clones were sequenced by immunoSEQ multiplex PCR, and TCRdb holds only the in-frame ones, with some missing. The repertoire consists of about 72,000 clones, with around 85% occurring once and the leading ten covering under 3.5%. Trimming took off 2 bases at V and 4 bases at J, with 14 bases between the two ends. CDR3 size: 15 residues. CDR1 is LGHNA, CDR2 YSLEER, per germline. Turning to this clone: Antigen unknown.

The clonotype comes from a person aged 55 to 75 with breast cancer. The chain combines TRBV4-3 with TRBJ1-2; perhaps TRBD1 as D (6 bases). Sequencing was performed on blood. The CDR3 DNA reads as TGCGCCAGCAGCCAATTGGGGGCAGGGACCTATGGCTACACCTTC. Encoded protein: CASSQLGAGTYGYTF.